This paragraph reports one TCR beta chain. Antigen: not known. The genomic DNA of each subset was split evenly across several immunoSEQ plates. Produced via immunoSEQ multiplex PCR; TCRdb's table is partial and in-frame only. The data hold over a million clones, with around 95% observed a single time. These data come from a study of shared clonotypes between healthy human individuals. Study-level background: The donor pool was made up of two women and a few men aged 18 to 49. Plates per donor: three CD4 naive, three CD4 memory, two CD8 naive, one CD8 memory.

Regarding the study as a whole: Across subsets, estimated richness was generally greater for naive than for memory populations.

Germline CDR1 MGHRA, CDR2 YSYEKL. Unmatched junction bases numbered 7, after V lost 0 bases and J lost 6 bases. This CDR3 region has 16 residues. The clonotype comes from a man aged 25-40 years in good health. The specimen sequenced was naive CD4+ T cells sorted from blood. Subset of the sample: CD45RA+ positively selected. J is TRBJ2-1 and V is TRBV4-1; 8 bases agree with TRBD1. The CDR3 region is CASSQEGTGDFNEQFF. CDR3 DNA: TGCGCCAGCAGCCAAGAGGGGACAGGAGACTTCAATGAGCAGTTCTTC.